The T cell receptor beta chain described here comes from a study of Graves' ophthalmopathy and Graves' hyperthyroidism. RNA transcripts were the template, and TCR beta CDR3 regions were amplified from them. The first round was an RT-PCR with HTBI primers, and the second round was a multiplex PCR. TCRdb independently ran MiXCR on the multiplex PCR reads; one entry per CDR3 protein. The sample contains 600,000 to 950,000 distinct CDR3 sequences, 40% of which appear only once. As concerns this clonotype: Its antigen is unidentified.

What supplied the PBMCs was about 9.1 ml of fresh peripheral blood. This CDR3 is built from 21 residues. Germline CDR1 is ENHRY and CDR2 is SYGVKD. The V end was cut by 10 bases, the J end by 4 bases, with 35 bases between. The study's findings and limits: A model of 13 signatures distinguished ophthalmopathy from stable hyperthyroidism at approximately 90% sensitivity and roughly 80% specificity. Clonotypes were expanded in thyroid at above 0.001 frequency, and most also appeared in blood.

Sequences were obtained from peripheral blood. The sequence came from an adult man with Graves' ophthalmopathy. This chain connects TRBV10-3 to TRBJ2-6; weak D call: TRBD1 (5 bases). The CDR3 spells CASSNTRAKTYRLGGANVLTF. For the CDR3, the DNA is TGTGCCAGCTCCAATACCCGGGCCAAAACTTACAGGCTGGGAGGGGCCAACGTCCTGACTTTC.